The T cell receptor (beta chain) under discussion was sequenced for a study of blood T cell repertoires in COVID-19. The overall study: PBMCs, B-cell-depleted T cells, or T cells provided the cDNA or gDNA that made up the material.

Sequencing was performed with immunoSEQ multiplex PCR; in TCRdb, only in-frame clones are kept and a portion is missing. This sample has 350,000 or so clones, with 92% found just once. The study drew participants aged about 18 to 89 years from 20 to 30 US areas. Germline V gives CDR1 SGDLS, CDR2 YYNGEE. The CDR3 has 13 amino acids. V gave up 3 bases and J gave up 5 bases, with 8 bases separating them. The chain is built from TRBV9 and TRBJ2-2; TRBD2 might be the D (5 bases). This clonotype was sampled from a woman in her twenties or thirties who had recovered from COVID-19. Sequences were obtained from PBMCs or T cells enriched from blood (not recorded which). The CDR3 loop is CASSASGTGELFF. The DNA of the CDR3 is TGTGCCAGCAGCGCTTCGGGAACCGGGGAGCTGTTTTTT.